One sample yielded the 26 T cell receptor beta chains listed below, sequenced in a study of blood T cell repertoires in COVID-19. Here immunoSEQ multiplex PCR was the method, and the copy in TCRdb shows in-frame clones only, minus some. Of a few hundred thousand clones in the sample, approximately 85% were seen once. Sequenced sample: peripheral blood. The receptors come from a man aged 45-65 years who had recovered from COVID-19.

The chain employs TRBV18 and TRBJ2-1, with D maybe TRBD2 (6 bases). Trimming left V 4 bases short and J 1 base short, with 17 bases between. The germline CDR1 and CDR2 sequences are KGHSH and LQKENI. This CDR3 contains 17 residues. For the CDR3, the DNA is TGTGCCAGCTCACTAAAGGGACTCACTTCTTCCTACAATGAGCAGTTCTTC. Amino acids: CASSLKGLTSSYNEQFF. Using reference TRBV18 and TRBJ2-1 for the parts outside the CDR3, the full variable domain is NAGVMQNPRHLVRRRGQEARLRCSPMKGHSHVYWYRQLPEEGLKFMVYLQKENIIDESGMPKERFSAEFPKEGPSILRIQQVVRGDSAAYFCASSLKGLTSSYNEQFFGPGTRLTVL.

This chain uses TRBV6-7 with TRBJ2-5; no definite D call. TRBV6-7 is treated as an ORF (open reading frame) with a function not yet certain. Trimming shortened V by 8 bases and J by 0 bases, and 10 bases separated the two germline ends. This CDR3 has 13 residues. The CDR3 DNA is TGTGCCAGCGCCACGGCGGACCAAGAGACCCAGTACTTC. Translation gives CASATADQETQYF.

The chain has TRBV18 and TRBJ2-7; TRBD2 matches 8 bases. Unmatched junction bases numbered 4, after V lost 3 bases and J lost 6 bases. Germline lookup yields CDR1 KGHSH and CDR2 LQKENI. This CDR3 has 13 amino acids. The CDR3 is CASSPSGGFEQYF. The CDR3, as DNA: TGTGCCAGCTCACCTTCGGGAGGGTTCGAGCAGTACTTC. Drawing the rest from reference TRBV18 and TRBJ2-7, the complete variable domain is NAGVMQNPRHLVRRRGQEARLRCSPMKGHSHVYWYRQLPEEGLKFMVYLQKENIIDESGMPKERFSAEFPKEGPSILRIQQVVRGDSAAYFCASSPSGGFEQYFGPGTRLTVT.

The chain links TRBV15 to TRBJ2-5, with TRBD1 matching 8 bases. The CDR3 covers 16 residues. V was pared by 2 bases and J by 4 bases, with 9 bases of the junction left unmatched. The germline gives CDR1 LNHNV, CDR2 YYDKDF (reference sequence). The CDR3 loop reads CATSRIQGAGRETQYF. The CDR3 coding sequence is TGTGCCACCAGCAGAATCCAGGGGGCGGGTAGAGAGACCCAGTACTTC.

The rearrangement links TRBV27 to TRBJ2-7, with 10 positions matching TRBD2. CDR3 length equals 16 residues. J lost 6 bases, V lost 5 bases, and 13 bases had no gene match. Germline V gene sequence: CDR1 MNHEY, CDR2 SMNVEV (reference sequence). The chain's CDR3 is CASSPPLLAGAAEQYF. The CDR3 nucleotides are TGTGCCAGCAGTCCCCCCCTTCTAGCGGGGGCCGCCGAGCAGTACTTC.

This rearrangement joins TRBV28 to TRBJ2-5, with D perhaps matching TRBD2 (6 bases). CDR3 size: 14 residues. The V end was cut by 2 bases, the J end by 1 base, with 8 bases between. CDR1 and CDR2 from the germline V gene are MDHEN and SYDVKM. Written as DNA, the CDR3 is TGTGCCAGCAGTTTAGGAGGGCCCCAAGAGACCCAGTACTTC. This encodes CASSLGGPQETQYF.

The rearrangement links TRBV28 to TRBJ2-5; TRBD1 is a possible D gene (6 bases). V lost 8 bases and J 5 bases, leaving 15 bases between the germline ends. Germline CDR1 and CDR2: MDHEN and SYDVKM. CDR3 length: 13 residues. The CDR3 sequence is CASYQQGMETQYF. For the CDR3, the DNA is TGTGCCAGCTACCAACAGGGTATGGAGACCCAGTACTTC.

CDR3 protein: CASSLGSRGQGEAFF. Here the CDR3 DNA reads TGTGCCAGCAGTTTAGGGTCCCGAGGTCAGGGTGAAGCTTTCTTT. The chain is built from TRBV6-6 and TRBJ1-1, with D tentatively TRBD1 (5 bases). The CDR3 is 15 residues long. Germline V CDR1 and CDR2: MNHNY, SVGAGI (reference sequence). V gave up 4 bases and J gave up 7 bases, with 19 bases separating them.

V usage is TRBV27 and J usage is TRBJ2-3; 8 bases fit TRBD2. The germline CDR1 and CDR2 sequences are MNHEY and SMNVEV (reference sequence). V lost 5 bases and J lost 9; bases outside the gene matches: 19. The CDR3 totals 17 residues. The CDR3: CASSEVGLGTGGRTQYF. Written as DNA, the CDR3 is TGTGCCAGCAGTGAAGTGGGACTAGGGACGGGGGGGAGAACGCAGTATTTT.

The rearrangement joins TRBV24-1 to TRBJ2-3; D not resolved. V gave up 4 bases and J gave up 0 bases, with 10 bases separating them. Germline V lookup: CDR1 KGHDR, CDR2 SFDVKD. This CDR3 contains 15 residues. The CDR3 loop is CATSDPKISTDTQYF. The CDR3 DNA is TGTGCCACCAGTGACCCTAAGATAAGCACAGATACGCAGTATTTT.

This chain joins TRBV6-1 and TRBJ1-5; 9 bases align to TRBD1. From germline, CDR1 is MNHNS and CDR2 SASEGT. The CDR3 extends over 15 amino acids. Germline trimming cut 6 bases from V and 2 bases from J; bases unmatched to any gene: 5. For the CDR3, the DNA is TGTGCCAGCAGCCGGGACAGGGCGGGCAATCAGCCCCAGCATTTT. Amino acids: CASSRDRAGNQPQHF.

The chain links TRBV6-1 to TRBJ2-7, with 7 nucleotides matching TRBD1. The V gene's germline CDR1 is MNHNS and CDR2 SASEGT. V was clipped by 5 bases and J by 4 bases; unmatched bases: 5. The CDR3 sequence is 13 residues long. The CDR3 DNA follows: TGTGCCAGCAGTTTCGGACAGGTATACGAGCAGTACTTC. This gives the protein CASSFGQVYEQYF.

The genes are TRBV6-5 and TRBJ1-1, with TRBD1 matching over 7 bases. The V gene end was trimmed by 2 bases and the J gene end by 2 bases; junction bases not matched to a gene: 8. The CDR3 totals 16 residues. The germline V gene encodes CDR1 MNHEY and CDR2 SVGAGI. The DNA for the CDR3 is TGTGCCAGCAGTTACCAGTGGACAGGCCTTAACACTGAAGCTTTCTTT. Encoded protein: CASSYQWTGLNTEAFF.

The rearrangement links TRBV4-2 to TRBJ1-5, with D possibly matching TRBD1 (5 bases). Germline loops: CDR1 LGHNA, CDR2 YNFKEQ. CDR3 size: 14 residues. Trimming stripped 4 bases from V and 8 bases from J, with 15 bases between. The CDR3 region has the DNA TGTGCCAGCAGCCTGGAGACCGGGGGTAAGCCCCAGCATTTT. It codes for CASSLETGGKPQHF.

The J gene is TRBJ1-5, the V gene TRBV2, with 12 bases that match TRBD1. CDR1 is SNHLY, CDR2 FYNNEI, per germline. CDR3 length: 16 residues. Unmatched junction bases numbered 8, after V lost 6 bases and J lost 5 bases. The CDR3 sequence: CASSPPGQGADQPQHF. The DNA of the CDR3 is TGTGCCAGCAGCCCGCCGGGACAGGGGGCTGATCAGCCCCAGCATTTT.

This clone was seen once. The rearrangement joins TRBV28 to TRBJ2-7; no clear D gene. The ends were cut back, 3 bases at V and 2 bases at J, with 11 bases in the middle. The CDR3 has 14 amino acids. Germline loops: CDR1 MDHEN, CDR2 SYDVKM. As DNA, the CDR3 is TGTGCCAGCAGTTTCTCCAGGTCCCCCTACGAGCAGTACTTC. Protein sequence: CASSFSRSPYEQYF.

The count of this clone is one. The chain joins TRBV28 to TRBJ2-1, with D tentatively TRBD2 (5 bases). Germline loops: CDR1 MDHEN, CDR2 SYDVKM. The ends were cut back, 6 bases at V and 3 bases at J, with 18 bases in the middle. This CDR3 is built from 16 residues. In DNA form, the CDR3 reads TGTGCCAGCAGCCGGGCGAGGACTCTATACTACAATGAGCAGTTCTTC. Its translation is CASSRARTLYYNEQFF.

This chain links TRBV24-1 with TRBJ2-1; the match to TRBD1 covers 8 bases. The CDR3 covers 16 residues. CDR1 KGHDR and CDR2 SFDVKD come from the germline V gene. With V trimmed by 4 bases and J by 6 bases, 10 bases remained unmatched. The DNA for the CDR3 is TGTGCCACCAGTGACCGGGGACAGGTCCGTCTCAATGAGCAGTTCTTC. It is translated as CATSDRGQVRLNEQFF.

The chain uses TRBV18 and TRBJ2-1; 8 nucleotides line up with TRBD2. V shed 8 bases, J shed 4 bases, and the junction held 7 bases outside the gene matches. This CDR3 region has 14 residues. Germline values: CDR1 KGHSH, CDR2 LQKENI. CDR3 bases: TGTGCCAGCCGCGAGCGGGGGACATACAATGAGCAGTTCTTC. This sequence encodes CASRERGTYNEQFF.

This clone appeared a single time. The chain employs TRBV7-2 and TRBJ1-5; D is undetermined. Trimming cost V 1 base and J 11 bases, with 15 bases left between them. Germline CDR1 and CDR2: SGHTA and FQGNSA. There are 14 residues in the CDR3. CDR3 residues: CASSLDDTRPAQHF. In nucleotides, the CDR3 is TGTGCCAGCAGCTTAGATGACACCCGGCCGGCCCAGCATTTT.

This clone was seen a single time. The rearrangement links TRBV6-5 to TRBJ2-1; TRBD2 matches 15 bases. Germline values: CDR1 MNHEY, CDR2 SVGAGI. J gave up 8 bases and V 5 bases, and 4 bases lay outside the gene matches. This CDR3 contains 15 residues. This CDR3 reads CASSPRTSGRDEQFF. CDR3 DNA: TGTGCCAGCAGTCCAAGGACTAGCGGGAGGGATGAGCAGTTCTTC.

The J gene is TRBJ2-3, the V gene TRBV3-1 (or the pseudogene TRBV3-2); the D gene is possibly TRBD1 (5 bases). The V gene's germline CDR1 is LGHDT and CDR2 YNNKEL (reference sequence). The CDR3 runs 16 residues. The V gene lost 4 bases and the J gene lost 3 bases, with 17 bases spanning the gap. CDR3 region: CASSLFGASSTDTQYF. The CDR3 DNA follows: TGTGCCAGCAGCCTCTTTGGGGCTAGTTCTACAGATACGCAGTATTTT.

The chain uses TRBV9 and TRBJ2-2, with 10 positions matching TRBD2. V shed 0 bases and J 4 bases; nucleotides not matched to a gene: 6. This CDR3 is built from 17 residues. In germline, CDR1 is SGDLS, CDR2 YYNGEE. In nucleotides, the CDR3 is TGTGCCAGCAGCGTAGAGTTAGCGGGAGGTGGCACCGGGGAGCTGTTTTTT. It codes for CASSVELAGGGTGELFF.

The chain is built from TRBV7-2 and TRBJ2-3; 8 positions match TRBD2. After removal of 1 base from V and 1 base from J, the junction contained 4 bases not matched to a gene. This CDR3 has 16 amino acids. Germline V lookup: CDR1 SGHTA, CDR2 FQGNSA. The CDR3 is CASSLELLAGTDTQYF. DNA of the CDR3: TGTGCCAGCAGCTTAGAGCTACTAGCGGGCACAGATACGCAGTATTTT. Using reference TRBV7-2 and TRBJ2-3 for the parts outside the CDR3, the full variable domain is GAGVSQSPSNKVTEKGKDVELRCDPISGHTALYWYRQSLGQGLEFLIYFQGNSAPDKSGLPSDRFSAERTGGSVSTLTIQRTQQEDSAVYLCASSLELLAGTDTQYFGPGTRLTVL.

This chain uses TRBV30 with TRBJ2-1; TRBD1 aligns across 8 bases. V was pared by 3 bases and J by 4 bases, with 2 bases of the junction left unmatched. The CDR3 loop spans 13 amino acids. Germline V gene lookup returns CDR1 GTSNPN and CDR2 SVGIG (reference sequence). CDR3 nucleotides: TGTGCCTGGAGGGGACAGGCATACAATGAGCAGTTCTTC. Encoded protein: CAWRGQAYNEQFF.

This sequence joins TRBV9 and TRBJ1-1, with D unclear. CDR1 and CDR2 from the germline V gene are SGDLS and YYNGEE. This CDR3 region has 15 residues. V was cut by 1 base and J by 4 bases, with 14 bases left in between. The CDR3 reads CASSVSPGLRTEAFF. The CDR3, as DNA: TGTGCCAGCAGCGTATCCCCAGGTCTTCGCACTGAAGCTTTCTTT.